This TCR beta chain was recovered during a study of blood T cell repertoires in COVID-19. Study information: The United States, Italy and Spain provided the acute and convalescent COVID-19 samples.

How the authors handled the data: Estimated nucleated cell counts came from reference gene primer amplification. Clones were read by immunoSEQ multiplex PCR, and TCRdb kept only the in-frame ones, dropping some. From that table come the V and J calls and clone size; the DNA was used to work out D and trimming. This sample has approximately 170,000 clones, with approximately 85% found just once. The sequence derives from a man aged 55-75 years who had recovered from COVID-19. The specimen sequenced was peripheral blood.

The CDR3 spells CATSADRNTEAFF. CDR3 in DNA: TGTGCCACCAGCGCTGACAGGAACACTGAAGCTTTCTTT. This sequence joins TRBV15 and TRBJ1-1; TRBD1 might be the D (5 bases). The CDR3 covers 13 residues. Trimming cost V 5 bases and J 1 base, with 8 bases left between them. CDR1 is LNHNV and CDR2 is YYDKDF in the germline V gene (reference sequence).